These 26 T cell receptor beta chains originate from one sample sequenced in a study of cytomegalovirus exposure and HLA in healthy donors. PCR employed 60 Vbeta and 13 Jbeta primers. Profiled with immunoSEQ multiplex PCR; TCRdb holds only in-frame clones, not every one. Among about 160,000 clones, roughly 80% were seen once, and the ten largest hold roughly 5%. Source material: PBMCs. The receptors were sampled from a male donor in good health and CMV-seronegative.

The rearrangement links TRBV6-5 to TRBJ2-3, with no clear D. The CDR3 contains 12 residues. CDR1 and CDR2 (germline): MNHEY, SVGAGI. The V and J ends lost 7 bases and 4 bases respectively, with 9 bases between them. CDR3 in amino acids: CASIEAPDTQYF. The CDR3 DNA sequence: TGTGCCAGCATAGAGGCGCCAGATACGCAGTATTTT.

The chain uses TRBV5-1 and TRBJ1-2, with D uncertain. Germline CDR1 and CDR2: SGHRS and YFSETQ. V lost 10 bases and J lost 2, with 12 bases in between. The CDR3 is made up of 12 amino acids. Written as DNA, the CDR3 is TGCGCCTCATCACCCCAGAACTATGGCTACACCTTC. Encoded protein: CASSPQNYGYTF.

This clone was found a few times. The gene calls are TRBV9 and TRBJ2-1, with TRBD2 matching 8 bases. The V gene end was trimmed by 2 bases and the J gene end by 7 bases; junction bases not matched to a gene: 2. This CDR3 contains 13 residues. CDR1 is SGDLS, CDR2 YYNGEE, per germline. CDR3 bases: TGTGCCAGCAGCGTGGGGACTAGTAATGAGCAGTTCTTC. It encodes CASSVGTSNEQFF.

In this sample, this clone turned up once. This chain links TRBV6-1 with TRBJ2-7, with a tentative D call TRBD1 (7 bases). Germline lookup yields CDR1 MNHNS and CDR2 SASEGT. The CDR3 runs to 14 residues. The ends were cut back, 2 bases at V and 5 bases at J, with 13 bases in the middle. The CDR3 DNA reads as TGTGCCAGCAGTGAAAGGGGGCGGGATGACGAGCAGTACTTC. Amino acids: CASSERGRDDEQYF.

The chain links TRBV19 to TRBJ1-5; D call uncertain. CDR1 LNHDA and CDR2 SQIVND come from the germline V gene (reference sequence). The CDR3 is 13 residues long. V gave up 6 bases and J gave up 4 bases, with 10 bases separating them. The CDR3 sequence is CASSSTTNQPQHF. The CDR3, as DNA: TGTGCCAGTAGCTCCACAACGAATCAGCCCCAGCATTTT.

A single count supports this clone. V gene TRBV10-2 combines with J gene TRBJ1-2; 8 nucleotides align to TRBD1. The CDR3 is 16 residues long. Per germline, CDR1 WSHSY and CDR2 SAAADI. The V segment lost 5 bases and the J segment 2 bases; nucleotides outside the gene matches: 10. The CDR3 sequence is CASSPGGPFSNYGYTF. CDR3 nucleotide sequence: TGCGCCAGCAGTCCAGGGGGCCCCTTCTCAAACTATGGCTACACCTTC.

This chain uses TRBV7-9 with TRBJ2-3; TRBD2 aligns across 10 bases. CDR3 length equals 15 residues. Per the germline V gene, CDR1 is SEHNR and CDR2 is FQNEAQ (reference sequence). The trim removed 5 bases at V and 1 base at J, leaving 3 bases unmatched. The CDR3 DNA sequence: TGTGCCAGCAGCAAAGGGACTAGCGGCACAGATACGCAGTATTTT. Residues: CASSKGTSGTDTQYF.

The chain employs TRBV6-8 and TRBJ2-7; no definite D call. Per the germline V gene, CDR1 is MNHGY and CDR2 is SAAAGT. The CDR3 length is 10 residues. The V end was cut by 7 bases, the J end by 4 bases, with 5 bases between. The CDR3 DNA sequence: TGTGCCAGCACCAAATACGAGCAGTACTTC. Residues: CASTKYEQYF.

The chain is built from TRBV30 and TRBJ1-6; no clear D gene. Germline V CDR1 and CDR2: GTSNPN, SVGIG (reference sequence). V was cut by 5 bases and J by 6 bases, with 11 bases left in between. The CDR3 covers 13 residues. CDR3 sequence reads: CAWGTDFNSPLHF. The DNA of the CDR3 is TGTGCCTGGGGCACAGATTTTAATTCACCCCTCCACTTT.

This chain's CDR3 is CASSQANSQETQYF. CDR3 in DNA: TGCGCCAGCAGCCAAGCAAACAGCCAAGAGACCCAGTACTTC. This chain connects TRBV4-1 to TRBJ2-5; D remains unclear. From germline, CDR1 is MGHRA and CDR2 YSYEKL. The germline V and J ends were trimmed by 1 base and 1 base, with 7 bases remaining between them. This CDR3 has 14 residues.

This clone came up a few times. V gene TRBV4-2 combines with J gene TRBJ2-1, with D unclear. CDR3 size: 15 residues. The germline gives CDR1 LGHNA, CDR2 YNFKEQ. V lost 0 bases to trimming and J lost 6 bases, with 12 bases between them. DNA of the CDR3: TGTGCCAGCAGCCAAGATAAGCAATACTCCAATGAGCAGTTCTTC. It encodes CASSQDKQYSNEQFF.

This chain connects TRBV11-2 to TRBJ1-1; D is perhaps TRBD1 (6 bases). The CDR3 covers 15 residues. The germline V and J ends were trimmed by 4 bases and 5 bases, with 17 bases remaining between them. CDR1 SGHAT and CDR2 FQNNGV come from the germline V gene. CDR3 nucleotides: TGTGCCAGCAGCTCTTCGACAGGAAGTTGGACTGAAGCTTTCTTT. It specifies CASSSSTGSWTEAFF.

This clone turned up a few times. This sequence joins TRBV28 and TRBJ1-1; no clear D gene. Deletions cut 2 bases from V and 7 bases from J, with 11 bases between. Germline CDR1 MDHEN, CDR2 SYDVKM. This CDR3 is built from 13 residues. The CDR3, as DNA: TGTGCCAGCAGTTTACGGCCCCGGAGTGAAGCTTTCTTT. Translating gives CASSLRPRSEAFF.

This clone was recorded only once. The chain recombines TRBV7-2 with TRBJ2-1; possibly TRBD2 for D (6 bases). This CDR3 region has 16 residues. V shed 1 base and J shed 7 bases, with 17 bases lying between them. CDR1 SGHTA and CDR2 FQGNSA come from the germline V gene. CDR3 coding DNA: TGTGCCAGCAGCTTAGGTTGGAGGGGTTCCCGGAATGAGCAGTTCTTC. It translates to CASSLGWRGSRNEQFF.

The V and J genes are TRBV27 and TRBJ2-6, with D hard to call. With 6 bases removed from V and 3 bases from J, the gap between germline ends came to 6 bases. The germline V gene has CDR1 MNHEY and CDR2 SMNVEV (reference sequence). This CDR3 has 13 amino acids. Here the CDR3 DNA reads TGTGCCAGCAGCTTCTTTGGGGCCAACGTCCTGACTTTC. Translating it yields CASSFFGANVLTF.

This clone was counted a few times. V gene TRBV6-1 combines with J gene TRBJ2-7; 12 bases are a match to TRBD2. CDR3 length: 15 amino acids. V was pared by 8 bases and J by 1 base, with 6 bases of the junction left unmatched. Germline-derived CDR1 and CDR2 are MNHNS and SASEGT. CDR3 DNA: TGTGCCAGCGTTCGGCTAGCGGGGGGGTCCTACGAGCAGTACTTC. As protein: CASVRLAGGSYEQYF.

V usage is TRBV15 and J usage is TRBJ2-3; 14 positions match TRBD2. Unmatched junction bases numbered 7, after V lost 0 bases and J lost 5 bases. The CDR3 runs 18 residues. Germline CDR1 reads LNHNV; CDR2 reads YYDKDF (reference sequence). This chain's CDR3 is CATSRDLVGLAGEDTQYF. The CDR3 DNA is TGTGCCACCAGCAGAGATTTGGTGGGACTAGCGGGAGAAGATACGCAGTATTTT.

This clone was counted only a few times. V usage is TRBV18 and J usage is TRBJ2-7; tentatively, D is TRBD1 (6 bases). The CDR3 runs 13 residues. Per the germline V gene, CDR1 is KGHSH and CDR2 is LQKENI. V dropped 4 bases and J dropped 6 bases, with 13 bases sitting between them. Written as DNA, the CDR3 is TGTGCCAGCTCACTACAGGGTTCGGGCGAGCAGTACTTC. Encoded protein: CASSLQGSGEQYF. The variable domain in full, with the rest retrieved from reference TRBV18 and TRBJ2-7, is NAGVMQNPRHLVRRRGQEARLRCSPMKGHSHVYWYRQLPEEGLKFMVYLQKENIIDESGMPKERFSAEFPKEGPSILRIQQVVRGDSAAYFCASSLQGSGEQYFGPGTRLTVT.

This chain joins TRBV7-9 and TRBJ1-6; tentatively, D is TRBD1 (5 bases). The CDR3 totals 14 residues. Germline CDR1 SEHNR, CDR2 FQNEAQ (reference sequence). Between the trimmed V and J ends, which lost 4 bases and 5 bases, there was a span of 9 bases. The CDR3 DNA is TGTGCCAGCAGCTCAGGGTCCAATAATTCACCCCTCCACTTT. It specifies CASSSGSNNSPLHF.

The chain is built from TRBV18 and TRBJ2-6; 9 bases are a match to TRBD1. Germline CDR1 is KGHSH and CDR2 is LQKENI. Trimming cost V 5 bases and J 4 bases; bases outside gene matches: 15. The CDR3 covers 19 residues. The CDR3 bases are TGTGCCAGCTCATCCGTAGCCGGGACAGGGACTCTGGGGGCCAACGTCCTGACTTTC. Its translation: CASSSVAGTGTLGANVLTF. The entire variable domain, with the rest obtained from reference TRBV18 and TRBJ2-6, is as follows: NAGVMQNPRHLVRRRGQEARLRCSPMKGHSHVYWYRQLPEEGLKFMVYLQKENIIDESGMPKERFSAEFPKEGPSILRIQQVVRGDSAAYFCASSSVAGTGTLGANVLTFGAGSRLTVL.

The chain carries TRBV5-1 and TRBJ1-1; weak D call: TRBD1 (6 bases). V was cut by 0 bases and J by 1 base, with 13 bases left in between. Germline V gene sequence: CDR1 SGHRS, CDR2 YFSETQ. The CDR3 is 16 amino acids. The CDR3 is CASSLGTAYRNTEAFF. CDR3 DNA: TGCGCCAGCAGCTTGGGGACAGCGTATAGGAACACTGAAGCTTTCTTT. Based on the CDR3 plus reference TRBV5-1 and TRBJ1-1, the full variable domain is KAGVTQTPRYLIKTRGQQVTLSCSPISGHRSVSWYQQTPGQGLQFLFEYFSETQRNKGNFPGRFSGRQFSNSRSEMNVSTLELGDSALYLCASSLGTAYRNTEAFFGQGTRLTVV.

This clone was detected once. The rearrangement joins TRBV28 to TRBJ1-1; 7 bases line up with TRBD1. Germline CDR1 and CDR2: MDHEN and SYDVKM. V was clipped by 6 bases and J by 2 bases; unmatched bases: 6. The CDR3 covers 14 residues. DNA of the CDR3: TGTGCCAGCAGCCGGACAGGTCTAAACACTGAAGCTTTCTTT. This encodes CASSRTGLNTEAFF.

This chain joins TRBV5-1 and TRBJ2-1; D uncertain. Trimming removed 6 bases from V and 12 bases from J, with 19 bases in between. Germline CDR1 reads SGHRS; CDR2 reads YFSETQ. There are 13 residues in the CDR3. The CDR3 region has the DNA TGCGCCAGCAAACGTAGTCAATTTCCGATGCAGTTCTTC. It codes for CASKRSQFPMQFF.

V and J are TRBV6-6 and TRBJ2-7; TRBD1 might be the D (5 bases). The germline V gene has CDR1 MNHNY and CDR2 SVGAGI (reference sequence). V was trimmed by 2 bases and J by 3 bases, leaving 14 bases between them. The CDR3 is made up of 15 amino acids. CDR3 nucleotides: TGTGCCAGCAGTTACATTACAGGTCACCTCTACGAGCAGTACTTC. It is translated as CASSYITGHLYEQYF.

Details on this clone: Other DNA sequences in the sample encode the same CDR3. The chain is built from TRBV5-6 and TRBJ2-3; 11 nucleotides agree with TRBD1. The germline V gene has CDR1 SGHDT and CDR2 YYEEEE. Unmatched junction bases numbered 4, after V lost 4 bases and J lost 0 bases. This CDR3 comprises 16 residues. The DNA for the CDR3 is TGTGCCAGCAGCGACCGGGACAGGGGGAGCACAGATACGCAGTATTTT. Translated: CASSDRDRGSTDTQYF.

As concerns this clone: The sample carries other DNA sequences with the same CDR3. The chain combines TRBV4-3 with TRBJ1-3; D is undetermined. The V and J ends lost 0 bases and 3 bases respectively, with 9 bases between them. The CDR3 extends over 15 amino acids. Germline V gene data show CDR1 as LGHNA and CDR2 as YSLEER. The CDR3 here is CASSQDRQVGNTIYF. The CDR3 bases are TGCGCCAGCAGCCAAGATAGGCAGGTTGGAAACACCATATATTTT.